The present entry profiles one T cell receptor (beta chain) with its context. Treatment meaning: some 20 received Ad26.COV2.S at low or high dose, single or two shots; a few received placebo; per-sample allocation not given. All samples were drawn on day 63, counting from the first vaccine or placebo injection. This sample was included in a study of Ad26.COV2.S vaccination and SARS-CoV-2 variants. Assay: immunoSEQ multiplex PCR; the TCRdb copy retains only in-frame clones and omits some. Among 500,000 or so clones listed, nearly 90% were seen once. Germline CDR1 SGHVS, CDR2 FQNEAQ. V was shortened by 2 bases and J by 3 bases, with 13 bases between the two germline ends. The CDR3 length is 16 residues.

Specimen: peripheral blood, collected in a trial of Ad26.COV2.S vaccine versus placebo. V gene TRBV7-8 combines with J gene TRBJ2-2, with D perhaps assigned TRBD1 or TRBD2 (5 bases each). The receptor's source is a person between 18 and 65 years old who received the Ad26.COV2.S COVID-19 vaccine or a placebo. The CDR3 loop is CASSLTGTDDTGELFF. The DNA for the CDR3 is TGTGCCAGCAGCTTAACCGGGACGGACGACACCGGGGAGCTGTTTTTT.